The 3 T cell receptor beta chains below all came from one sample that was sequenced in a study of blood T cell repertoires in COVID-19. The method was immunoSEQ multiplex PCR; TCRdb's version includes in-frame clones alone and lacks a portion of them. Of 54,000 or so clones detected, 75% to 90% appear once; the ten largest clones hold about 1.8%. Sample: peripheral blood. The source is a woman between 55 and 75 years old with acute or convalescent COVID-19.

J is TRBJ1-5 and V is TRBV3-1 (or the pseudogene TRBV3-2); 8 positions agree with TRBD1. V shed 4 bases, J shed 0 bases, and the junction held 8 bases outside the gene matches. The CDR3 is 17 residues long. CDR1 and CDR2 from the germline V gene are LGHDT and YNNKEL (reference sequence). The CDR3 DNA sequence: TGTGCCAGCAGCCCCGGACAGGGTACTTATAGCAATCAGCCCCAGCATTTT. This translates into CASSPGQGTYSNQPQHF.

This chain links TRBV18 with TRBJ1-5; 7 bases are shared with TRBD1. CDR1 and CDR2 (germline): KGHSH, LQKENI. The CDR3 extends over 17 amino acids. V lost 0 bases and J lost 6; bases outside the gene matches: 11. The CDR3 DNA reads TGTGCCAGCTCACCACCGATTAAAACAGGGGACCGTCAGCCCCAGCATTTT. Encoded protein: CASSPPIKTGDRQPQHF.

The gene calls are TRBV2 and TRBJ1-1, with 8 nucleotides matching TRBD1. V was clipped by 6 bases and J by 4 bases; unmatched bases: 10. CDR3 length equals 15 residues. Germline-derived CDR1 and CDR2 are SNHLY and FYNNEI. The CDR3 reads CASRSQGARVTEAFF. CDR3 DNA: TGTGCCAGCAGGAGTCAGGGGGCGAGGGTCACTGAAGCTTTCTTT.